This entry lists 32 T cell receptor beta chains sequenced from one sample in a study of shared clonotypes between healthy human individuals. The assay was immunoSEQ multiplex PCR, and TCRdb's table has in-frame clones only and misses some. The data show about 2.3 million clones, about 92% seen once. Sequencing was performed on naive CD4+ T cells from PBMCs. The subset was: CD45RA+ positively selected. These receptors came from a man aged 18 to 29 in good health. Some clones in this sample may be carry-over from other donors' samples.

As regards this clone: This specimen includes other DNA sequences encoding the same CDR3. The J gene is TRBJ2-7, the V gene TRBV28; weak D call: TRBD1 (6 bases). Germline values: CDR1 MDHEN, CDR2 SYDVKM. CDR3 length equals 12 residues. Trimming removed 5 bases from V and 4 bases from J, with 9 bases in between. The CDR3 coding sequence is TGTGCCAGCAGTCTCACAGGGTACGAGCAGTACTTC. Translated: CASSLTGYEQYF.

The rearrangement links TRBV4-3 to TRBJ1-1; no clear D. V dropped 1 base and J dropped 2 bases, with 8 bases sitting between them. Germline V gene sequence: CDR1 LGHNA, CDR2 YSLEER. This CDR3 comprises 14 residues. The CDR3 protein is CASSQGLRNTEAFF. Written as DNA, the CDR3 is TGCGCCAGCAGCCAAGGGTTGAGAAACACTGAAGCTTTCTTT.

V is TRBV30 and J is TRBJ2-5; 7 bases match TRBD1. V was clipped by 0 bases and J by 2 bases; unmatched bases: 3. From germline, CDR1 is GTSNPN and CDR2 SVGIG (reference sequence). The CDR3 consists of 14 residues. CDR3 coding DNA: TGTGCCTGGAGTGTAGGGACAGCACAAGAGACCCAGTACTTC. This sequence encodes CAWSVGTAQETQYF.

This clone appeared a single time. The rearrangement uses TRBV19 and TRBJ2-3; D not certain. CDR3 length: 14 amino acids. Germline CDR1 LNHDA, CDR2 SQIVND (reference sequence). Trimming pared 1 base from V and 2 bases from J, leaving 7 bases between. This CDR3 reads CASSIAGHTDTQYF. The CDR3 DNA reads TGTGCCAGTAGTATAGCCGGGCACACAGATACGCAGTATTTT.

The rearrangement links TRBV4-3 to TRBJ2-3, with 11 bases fitting TRBD2. CDR1 is LGHNA and CDR2 is YSLEER in the germline V gene. J gave up 1 base and V 2 bases, and 5 bases lay outside the gene matches. CDR3 length: 17 residues. CDR3 amino acids: CASSQLAGGIGTDTQYF. The CDR3 DNA follows: TGCGCCAGCAGCCAACTAGCGGGAGGTATTGGCACAGATACGCAGTATTTT.

This clone has a single count. The chain couples TRBV18 to TRBJ1-1, with D unresolved. The germline V gene encodes CDR1 KGHSH and CDR2 LQKENI. This CDR3 is 17 amino acids long. V lost 1 base and J lost 4, with 19 bases in between. The DNA for the CDR3 is TGTGCCAGCTCACCACAGGTACGGGCCCCCCGGGGCACTGAAGCTTTCTTT. It is translated as CASSPQVRAPRGTEAFF. The full variable domain, with the rest looked up from reference TRBV18 and TRBJ1-1, is NAGVMQNPRHLVRRRGQEARLRCSPMKGHSHVYWYRQLPEEGLKFMVYLQKENIIDESGMPKERFSAEFPKEGPSILRIQQVVRGDSAAYFCASSPQVRAPRGTEAFFGQGTRLTVV.

V usage is TRBV5-1 and J usage is TRBJ2-1; D not certain. CDR1 SGHRS and CDR2 YFSETQ come from the germline V gene. V lost 5 bases, J lost 4 bases, and 13 bases lay in between. The CDR3 covers 14 residues. CDR3 in amino acids: CASRPGPGYNEQFF. Written as DNA, the CDR3 is TGCGCCAGCAGACCCGGCCCAGGATACAATGAGCAGTTCTTC.

The sample holds a few counts of this clone. This specimen includes other DNA sequences encoding the same CDR3. V is TRBV29-1 and J is TRBJ1-1; 9 bases line up with TRBD1. The V and J ends lost 6 bases and 2 bases, in that order; junction bases with no gene match: 1. Germline CDR1 reads SQVTM; CDR2 reads ANQGSEA. The CDR3 totals 12 residues. The CDR3 here is CSVGQGNTEAFF. The CDR3, as DNA: TGCAGCGTGGGACAGGGAAACACTGAAGCTTTCTTT.

This chain uses TRBV29-1 with TRBJ1-2; 12 bases are shared with TRBD1. Looked up from germline, CDR1 is SQVTM and CDR2 is ANQGSEA. The CDR3 runs 14 residues. V was clipped by 4 bases and J by 7 bases; unmatched bases: 7. CDR3 loop: CSVVRDRGHLGYTF. DNA of the CDR3: TGCAGCGTTGTCCGGGACAGGGGGCACCTTGGCTACACCTTC.

CDR3 nucleotide sequence: TGTGCCAGCAGTTTCCTAGGGCTAGCGGGGGAGGAGTTCTTC. Its translation is CASSFLGLAGEEFF. The chain combines TRBV28 with TRBJ2-1, with 10 bases lining up with TRBD2. J lost 14 bases, V lost 3 bases, and 10 bases had no gene match. The CDR3 loop spans 14 amino acids. Germline assignment: CDR1 MDHEN and CDR2 SYDVKM.

This chain uses TRBV4-1 with TRBJ1-5; no clear D gene. CDR1 MGHRA and CDR2 YSYEKL come from the germline V gene. This CDR3 region has 15 residues. V was shortened by 2 bases and J by 2 bases, with 10 bases between the two germline ends. CDR3 sequence (DNA): TGCGCCAGCAGCCAATGGGCTGTAGGCAATCAGCCCCAGCATTTT. This translates into CASSQWAVGNQPQHF.

V usage is TRBV7-2 and J usage is TRBJ2-5, with 7 bases identical to TRBD2. Unmatched junction bases numbered 11, after V lost 5 bases and J lost 5 bases. Germline V gives CDR1 SGHTA, CDR2 FQGNSA. This CDR3 has 15 residues. In DNA form, the CDR3 reads TGTGCCAGCAGCGTGCGGGGGTCAGGGAAGGAGACCCAGTACTTC. Protein: CASSVRGSGKETQYF.

The genes are TRBV19 and TRBJ1-1; D is unclear. The V gene lost 6 bases and the J gene lost 0 bases, with 14 bases spanning the gap. Germline values: CDR1 LNHDA, CDR2 SQIVND (reference sequence). This CDR3 region has 15 residues. This CDR3 reads CASRTRWAMNTEAFF. In DNA, the CDR3 is TGTGCCAGTAGAACCAGGTGGGCTATGAACACTGAAGCTTTCTTT.

The chain couples TRBV12-2 to TRBJ2-7; the tabulated D call, TRBD1, remains unverified against the DNA. TRBV12-2 is labeled a pseudogene. This CDR3 is built from 16 residues. CDR3 bases: TGTGCAAGTCGCACCGGACCGGGACAGGAGGCCTACGAGCAGTACTTC. Translation gives CASRTGPGQEAYEQYF.

This clone has only a few counts. The CDR3 reads CAWARRGPGELFF. The CDR3 coding sequence is TGTGCCTGGGCACGAAGGGGGCCCGGGGAGCTGTTTTTT. The V call is TRBV30, the J call TRBJ2-2; 7 positions agree with TRBD1. Germline-derived CDR1 and CDR2 are GTSNPN and SVGIG (reference sequence). CDR3 size: 13 residues. V dropped 5 bases and J dropped 6; count of bases not matched to a gene: 6.

Of note for this clone: This same CDR3 is encoded by further DNA sequences in the sample. This sequence joins TRBV7-9 and TRBJ1-2; tentative D call: TRBD1 (6 bases). This CDR3 comprises 14 residues. Trimming took 1 base from V and 8 from J, leaving 14 bases between them. CDR1 is SEHNR and CDR2 is FQNEAQ in the germline V gene (reference sequence). CDR3 loop: CASSLGPGGYGYTF. The CDR3 DNA follows: TGTGCCAGCAGCTTAGGTCCGGGGGGCTACGGCTACACCTTC.

The V call is TRBV27, the J call TRBJ1-5; 9 positions match TRBD1. The CDR3 contains 17 residues. Looked up from germline, CDR1 is MNHEY and CDR2 is SMNVEV (reference sequence). V lost 8 bases and J lost 6; bases outside the gene matches: 17. CDR3 nucleotide sequence: TGTGCCAGCGGGACGACAGGGGGTCAGCGTTTTCGTCAGCCCCAGCATTTT. Amino acid sequence: CASGTTGGQRFRQPQHF.

The chain uses TRBV4-3 and TRBJ1-5; D is possibly TRBD1 (6 bases). V shed 3 bases and J shed 3 bases, with 18 bases lying between them. The CDR3 extends over 17 amino acids. CDR1 is LGHNA and CDR2 is YSLEER in the germline V gene. CDR3 sequence: CASSHDGDKPHNQPQHF. DNA for the CDR3: TGCGCCAGCAGCCACGACGGGGACAAACCGCACAATCAGCCCCAGCATTTT.

The V gene is TRBV30, the J gene TRBJ2-7; D gene unclear. Germline CDR1 and CDR2: GTSNPN and SVGIG (reference sequence). V was cut by 2 bases and J by 7 bases, with 15 bases left in between. This CDR3 is built from 13 residues. CDR3 nucleotides: TGTGCCTGGAGTAACAGCTTCCTAGGGGAGCAGTACTTC. It is translated as CAWSNSFLGEQYF. The full variable domain, in which reference TRBV30 and TRBJ2-7 provide the parts outside the CDR3, is SQTIHQWPATLVQPVGSPLSLECTVEGTSNPNLYWYRQAAGRGLQLLFYSVGIGQISSEVPQNLSASRPQDRQFILSSKKLLLSDSGFYLCAWSNSFLGEQYFGPGTRLTVT.

V gene TRBV7-9 combines with J gene TRBJ2-7; TRBD1 is a possible D gene (6 bases). Per the germline V gene, CDR1 is SEHNR and CDR2 is FQNEAQ (reference sequence). Trimming removed 5 bases from V and 0 bases from J, with 14 bases in between. This CDR3 contains 15 residues. The CDR3 sequence is CASSPDRPSSYEQYF. The CDR3 coding sequence is TGTGCCAGCAGCCCCGACAGGCCCAGCTCCTACGAGCAGTACTTC.

As regards this clone: This sample includes further DNA sequences coding for the same CDR3. V is TRBV7-2 and J is TRBJ1-5; 7 nucleotides align to TRBD1. CDR3 length: 15 amino acids. Losses at the gene ends were 1 base for V and 5 bases for J; bases not matched to a gene: 5. The germline V gene has CDR1 SGHTA and CDR2 FQGNSA. As DNA, the CDR3 is TGTGCCAGCAGCTTAGACAGGGGTCGAGATCAGCCCCAGCATTTT. This codes for CASSLDRGRDQPQHF.

The chain has TRBV7-2 and TRBJ1-4; D uncertain. V lost 4 bases and J lost 6, with 18 bases in between. The CDR3 is made up of 16 amino acids. Germline CDR1 and CDR2: SGHTA and FQGNSA. CDR3 nucleotide sequence: TGTGCCAGCAGCTACGTTGGTGTTAGGGCCGATGAAAAACTGTTTTTT. Protein sequence: CASSYVGVRADEKLFF.

The V call is TRBV5-5, the J call TRBJ2-5; no firm D call. Germline values: CDR1 SGHKS, CDR2 YYEKEE (reference sequence). The V and J ends lost 4 bases and 4 bases respectively, with 17 bases between them. This CDR3 has 15 amino acids. The CDR3 is CASSRLTGLGETQYF. CDR3 DNA sequence: TGTGCCAGCAGCCGCCTGACGGGCTTAGGAGAGACCCAGTACTTC.

V usage is TRBV5-6 and J usage is TRBJ2-1, with 13 bases matching TRBD2. V was clipped by 0 bases and J by 10 bases; unmatched bases: 10. The CDR3 covers 17 residues. Germline values: CDR1 SGHDT, CDR2 YYEEEE. The CDR3 protein is CASSLVGGLAGRGEQFF. The CDR3 DNA follows: TGTGCCAGCAGCTTGGTCGGGGGACTAGCGGGACGTGGGGAGCAGTTCTTC.

In nucleotides, the CDR3 is TGCGCCAGCAGCCATAACCCAGGAACCGACTACGAGCAGTACTTC. It yields the protein CASSHNPGTDYEQYF. This chain uses TRBV4-1 with TRBJ2-7, with D hard to call. Germline CDR1 reads MGHRA; CDR2 reads YSYEKL. V was pared by 3 bases and J by 3 bases, with 15 bases between. This CDR3 contains 15 residues.

The chain combines TRBV11-2 with TRBJ2-7; D tentatively reads TRBD1 or TRBD2 (5 bases each). This CDR3 is 17 amino acids long. The V end was cut by 5 bases, the J end by 3 bases, with 23 bases between. Germline values: CDR1 SGHAT, CDR2 FQNNGV. In DNA, the CDR3 is TGTGCCAGCAGCCAACCTTTTCGGGGCCTAAACCACTACGAGCAGTACTTC. As protein: CASSQPFRGLNHYEQYF.

J is TRBJ2-1 and V is TRBV9; 9 bases are shared with TRBD2. CDR3 length equals 16 residues. Germline V gene lookup returns CDR1 SGDLS and CDR2 YYNGEE. V gave up 4 bases and J gave up 10 bases; unmatched junction bases: 15. The CDR3 spells CASSPRASGIIGEQFF. The CDR3 DNA reads TGTGCCAGCAGCCCCCGGGCTAGCGGGATTATCGGAGAGCAGTTCTTC. The variable domain in full, with the rest retrieved from reference TRBV9 and TRBJ2-1, is DSGVTQTPKHLITATGQRVTLRCSPRSGDLSVYWYQQSLDQGLQFLIQYYNGEERAKGNILERFSAQQFPDLHSELNLSSLELGDSALYFCASSPRASGIIGEQFFGPGTRLTVL.

The chain employs TRBV10-3 and TRBJ2-5, with 9 positions matching TRBD2. This CDR3 region has 14 residues. The germline gives CDR1 ENHRY, CDR2 SYGVKD. The CDR3 reads CASRGGTSSETQYF. The CDR3 region has the DNA TGTGCTTCCCGGGGGGGGACTAGCTCAGAGACCCAGTACTTC.

The J gene is TRBJ2-1, the V gene TRBV27; TRBD2 matches at 11 bases. CDR3 length: 16 amino acids. V dropped 2 bases and J dropped 6; count of bases not matched to a gene: 6. Looked up from germline, CDR1 is MNHEY and CDR2 is SMNVEV (reference sequence). The CDR3 DNA is TGTGCCAGCAGTTTAGGAAAGACTAGCGGGGTCAATGAGCAGTTCTTC. Amino acids: CASSLGKTSGVNEQFF.

This rearrangement joins TRBV29-1 to TRBJ2-1; D gene ambiguous. Per the germline V gene, CDR1 is SQVTM and CDR2 is ANQGSEA. The CDR3 consists of 12 residues. V gave up 4 bases and J gave up 8 bases, with 12 bases separating them. The CDR3 reads CSVGIPSDEQFF. The DNA of the CDR3 is TGCAGCGTTGGGATCCCCAGTGATGAGCAGTTCTTC.

This chain uses TRBV6-5 with TRBJ2-7; D unclear. V lost 6 bases and J 0 bases, leaving 15 bases between the germline ends. The germline V gene has CDR1 MNHEY and CDR2 SVGAGI. The CDR3 contains 15 residues. The CDR3 sequence is CASRLNRVISYEQYF. CDR3 bases: TGTGCCAGCAGGCTAAACCGGGTAATCTCCTACGAGCAGTACTTC.

The chain links TRBV6-6 to TRBJ1-1; the match to TRBD1 covers 10 bases. Germline assignment: CDR1 MNHNY and CDR2 SVGAGI (reference sequence). The CDR3 totals 15 residues. With V trimmed by 5 bases and J by 4 bases, 7 bases remained unmatched. Here the CDR3 reads CASSGDRGLSTEAFF. The DNA of the CDR3 is TGTGCCAGCAGTGGCGACAGGGGGCTTAGCACTGAAGCTTTCTTT.